The 26 T cell receptor beta chains in this list originate from one sample, sequenced in a study of blood T cell repertoires in COVID-19. The assay was immunoSEQ multiplex PCR, and TCRdb's table has in-frame clones only and misses some. The table shows 90,000 to 100,000 clones, with 65% to 85% occurring only once. The source material was peripheral blood. The receptors shown here come from a woman older than 75 with acute or convalescent COVID-19.

The V gene is TRBV6-5, the J gene TRBJ1-5; 8 bases agree with TRBD1. Germline-derived CDR1 and CDR2 are MNHEY and SVGAGI. V dropped 8 bases and J dropped 4; count of bases not matched to a gene: 7. The CDR3 totals 14 residues. The CDR3 is CASGGRGLNQPQHF. CDR3 bases: TGTGCCAGCGGCGGCAGGGGGCTTAATCAGCCCCAGCATTTT.

The gene calls are TRBV21-1 and TRBJ1-2. TRBV21-1 is shown as a pseudogene. This CDR3 contains 13 residues. CDR3 DNA sequence: TGTGCCAGCAGCCTGGGAGGGCGGTATGGCTACACCTTC. Translation gives CASSLGGRYGYTF.

This rearrangement joins TRBV10-3 to TRBJ2-3, with TRBD2 identical over 7 bases. V was pared by 4 bases and J by 5 bases, with 9 bases of the junction left unmatched. Germline assignment: CDR1 ENHRY and CDR2 SYGVKD. This CDR3 region has 15 residues. This CDR3 reads CAISGVQRGEDTQYF. CDR3 bases: TGTGCCATCAGTGGGGTCCAACGGGGGGAAGATACGCAGTATTTT.

The chain employs TRBV2 and TRBJ1-1; perhaps TRBD1 as D (5 bases). Trimming cost V 1 base and J 4 bases, with 13 bases left between them. CDR3 length: 15 residues. Germline CDR1 and CDR2: SNHLY and FYNNEI. The CDR3 DNA reads TGTGCCAGCAGTGAAGGTGTGGGGGGGACCACTGAAGCTTTCTTT. As protein: CASSEGVGGTTEAFF.

The chain couples TRBV5-1 to TRBJ2-5, with 15 bases identical to TRBD2. V was clipped by 4 bases and J by 3 bases; unmatched bases: 10. From germline, CDR1 is SGHRS and CDR2 YFSETQ. The CDR3 is made up of 18 amino acids. The CDR3 DNA is TGCGCCAGCAGCCGAGGGACTAGCGGGGGGCCTTTGGAAGAGACCCAGTACTTC. Translated, it gives CASSRGTSGGPLEETQYF.

The J gene is TRBJ1-2, the V gene TRBV6-1; tentatively, D is TRBD1 (5 bases). CDR1 is MNHNS, CDR2 SASEGT, per germline. The CDR3 loop spans 15 amino acids. V was shortened by 1 base and J by 4 bases, with 13 bases between the two germline ends. CDR3 loop: CASSEELRTSYGYTF. The CDR3 DNA is TGTGCCAGCAGTGAAGAACTAAGGACAAGCTATGGCTACACCTTC.

The V gene is TRBV7-2, the J gene TRBJ2-3, with no clear D. V gave up 9 bases and J gave up 0 bases, with 10 bases separating them. Germline loops: CDR1 SGHTA, CDR2 FQGNSA. This CDR3 region has 13 residues. CDR3 loop: CARTDSSTDTQYF. Written as DNA, the CDR3 is TGTGCCAGAACAGATTCTAGCACAGATACGCAGTATTTT.

This clone appeared once. One end of the junction fails to match germline, which may point to a read error. The V and J genes are TRBV20-1 and TRBJ1-2; D possibly corresponds to TRBD1 (6 bases). Germline V gene sequence: CDR1 DFQATT, CDR2 SNEGSKA (reference sequence). The CDR3 is made up of 11 amino acids. CDR3 DNA sequence: TGCAGTGCTTACTACAGGGAGCGCGGGTCCTTC. This sequence encodes CSAYYRERGSF.

The CDR3 here is CASSPTGSGYGYTF. As DNA, the CDR3 is TGTGCCAGCAGCCCGACAGGGTCAGGGTATGGCTACACCTTC. The chain couples TRBV7-3 to TRBJ1-2; 7 nucleotides agree with TRBD1. Losses at the gene ends were 5 bases for V and 5 bases for J; bases not matched to a gene: 8. The CDR3 totals 14 residues. Per germline, CDR1 SGHTA and CDR2 FQGTGA. The variable domain in full, with the rest retrieved from reference TRBV7-3 and TRBJ1-2, is GAGVSQTPSNKVTEKGKYVELRCDPISGHTALYWYRQSLGQGPEFLIYFQGTGAADDSGLPNDRFFAVRPEGSVSTLKIQRTERGDSAVYLCASSPTGSGYGYTFGSGTRLTVV.

The V and J genes are TRBV11-3 and TRBJ1-6; 8 nucleotides align to TRBD1. This CDR3 has 14 residues. The J segment lost 6 bases and the V segment lost 4 bases, leaving 2 bases of the junction unmatched. CDR1 is SGHNT, CDR2 YENEEA, per germline. The chain's CDR3 is CASSSGGVNSPLHF. The CDR3 coding sequence is TGTGCCAGCAGCTCAGGGGGCGTTAATTCACCCCTCCACTTT.

This sequence joins TRBV7-3 and TRBJ2-2, with 9 bases lining up with TRBD2. The V and J ends lost 5 bases and 8 bases, in that order; junction bases with no gene match: 15. Germline CDR1 SGHTA, CDR2 FQGTGA. CDR3 size: 17 residues. The CDR3 DNA reads TGTGCCAGCAGCCCCAGCGGGATTAGCGGGGGATCGGGGGAGCTGTTTTTT. Amino acid sequence: CASSPSGISGGSGELFF.

The chain is built from TRBV5-6 and TRBJ2-5; TRBD1 might be the D (5 bases). Trimming stripped 3 bases from V and 5 bases from J, with 23 bases between. The CDR3 loop spans 17 amino acids. CDR1 and CDR2 from the germline V gene are SGHDT and YYEEEE. The DNA for the CDR3 is TGTGCCAGCAGCTCGTTAAACCTGGGGCGTGGTGGGGAGACCCAGTACTTC. This gives the protein CASSSLNLGRGGETQYF.

The chain couples TRBV13 to TRBJ1-4; 7 bases agree with TRBD1. V was pared by 1 base and J by 0 bases, with 2 bases of the junction left unmatched. The CDR3 consists of 16 residues. Per germline, CDR1 PRHDT and CDR2 FYEKMQ (reference sequence). CDR3 coding DNA: TGTGCCAGCAGCTTAGTGCAGGGGGCAACTAATGAAAAACTGTTTTTT. Its protein is CASSLVQGATNEKLFF.

The V and J genes are TRBV28 and TRBJ2-1, with D unresolved. The germline V gene encodes CDR1 MDHEN and CDR2 SYDVKM. The CDR3 totals 12 residues. Deletions cut 4 bases from V and 3 bases from J, with 4 bases between. CDR3 DNA: TGTGCCAGCAGTTCTCTCTACAATGAGCAGTTCTTC. This encodes CASSSLYNEQFF.

The rearrangement uses TRBV9 and TRBJ2-3, with 11 bases lining up with TRBD1. The CDR3 consists of 17 residues. Germline CDR1 SGDLS, CDR2 YYNGEE. J lost 3 bases, V lost 3 bases, and 9 bases had no gene match. This CDR3 is CASSAGQGGFGTDTQYF. The CDR3 DNA reads TGTGCCAGCAGCGCGGGACAGGGGGGTTTTGGGACAGATACGCAGTATTTT.

This clone has just one count. The V call is TRBV5-1, the J call TRBJ1-4; TRBD1 matches at 7 bases. CDR1 is SGHRS and CDR2 is YFSETQ in the germline V gene. J gave up 8 bases and V 4 bases, and 8 bases lay outside the gene matches. The CDR3 is 14 amino acids. CDR3 amino acids: CASSAGTVSEKLFF. The DNA of the CDR3 is TGCGCCAGCAGCGCCGGGACAGTAAGCGAAAAACTGTTTTTT.

The chain recombines TRBV2 with TRBJ2-1, with D possibly matching TRBD1 (6 bases). Germline CDR1 is SNHLY and CDR2 is FYNNEI. Trimming cost V 8 bases and J 5 bases, with 13 bases left between them. This CDR3 contains 13 residues. For the CDR3, the DNA is TGTGCCAGCGAGGCAGGGGTAGACAATGAGCAGTTCTTC. Translating gives CASEAGVDNEQFF.

V gene TRBV9 combines with J gene TRBJ2-2; the match to TRBD1 covers 9 bases. This CDR3 has 17 residues. The trim removed 4 bases at V and 4 bases at J, leaving 11 bases unmatched. Germline-derived CDR1 and CDR2 are SGDLS and YYNGEE. The CDR3 sequence is CASSSEGDRVSTGELFF. The CDR3, as DNA: TGTGCCAGCAGCTCAGAGGGGGACAGGGTGAGCACCGGGGAGCTGTTTTTT.

The CDR3 nucleotides read TGTGCCTGGAGTGTCCAGGGGGCGCATGAAAAACTGTTTTTT. It codes for CAWSVQGAHEKLFF. The J gene is TRBJ1-4, the V gene TRBV30; 8 nucleotides agree with TRBD1. The germline CDR1 and CDR2 sequences are GTSNPN and SVGIG (reference sequence). Germline trimming cut 0 bases from V and 6 bases from J; bases unmatched to any gene: 3. This CDR3 is 14 amino acids long. Drawing the rest from reference TRBV30 and TRBJ1-4, the complete variable domain is SQTIHQWPATLVQPVGSPLSLECTVEGTSNPNLYWYRQAAGRGLQLLFYSVGIGQISSEVPQNLSASRPQDRQFILSSKKLLLSDSGFYLCAWSVQGAHEKLFFGSGTQLSVL.

The chain joins TRBV5-1 to TRBJ2-1; 8 bases fit TRBD2. Germline V lookup: CDR1 SGHRS, CDR2 YFSETQ. The V segment lost 0 bases and the J segment 5 bases; nucleotides outside the gene matches: 4. The CDR3 spans 15 residues. This CDR3 reads CASSLEASGHNEQFF. In DNA form, the CDR3 reads TGCGCCAGCAGCTTGGAAGCTAGCGGGCACAATGAGCAGTTCTTC.

V gene TRBV19 combines with J gene TRBJ2-2, with D perhaps TRBD2 (6 bases). Germline V gene lookup returns CDR1 LNHDA and CDR2 SQIVND (reference sequence). This CDR3 has 18 amino acids. V was pared by 5 bases and J by 0 bases, with 19 bases between. Written as DNA, the CDR3 is TGTGCCAGTAGTTCCGAAGTAAAAGGGACTGCGAACACCGGGGAGCTGTTTTTT. It translates to CASSSEVKGTANTGELFF.

This sequence joins TRBV27 and TRBJ2-7, with 9 bases matching TRBD2. The CDR3 loop spans 15 amino acids. Unmatched junction bases numbered 12, after V lost 3 bases and J lost 9 bases. CDR1 MNHEY and CDR2 SMNVEV come from the germline V gene (reference sequence). This CDR3 is CASSFAASGDRRQYF. In DNA, the CDR3 is TGTGCCAGCAGTTTCGCGGCTAGCGGGGACCGGAGGCAGTACTTC.

This rearrangement joins TRBV19 to TRBJ1-1; D is unresolved. The germline gives CDR1 LNHDA, CDR2 SQIVND (reference sequence). This CDR3 is built from 15 residues. The ends were cut back, 1 base at V and 1 base at J, with 10 bases in the middle. The CDR3 sequence is CASSIGGIPNTEAFF. The CDR3 DNA is TGTGCCAGTAGTATAGGCGGGATCCCGAACACTGAAGCTTTCTTT.

The chain's CDR3 is CASSYSSADRGPNQPQHF. DNA for the CDR3: TGTGCCAGCAGTTACTCGAGCGCCGACAGGGGGCCCAATCAGCCCCAGCATTTT. J is TRBJ1-5 and V is TRBV6-2 or TRBV6-3, with 10 bases fitting TRBD1. Unmatched junction bases numbered 8, after V lost 0 bases and J lost 3 bases. Germline lookup yields CDR1 MNHEY and CDR2 SVGEGT. This CDR3 has 18 residues.

This clone was seen just once. The chain employs TRBV5-4 and TRBJ2-3, with D possibly being TRBD1 (5 bases). The CDR3 is 16 residues long. Germline V gives CDR1 SGHNT, CDR2 YYREEE (reference sequence). V lost 0 bases and J 0 bases, leaving 11 bases between the germline ends. The CDR3 region has the DNA TGTGCCAGCAGCTTGGCCCCAAGGGGAAGCACAGATACGCAGTATTTT. Encoded protein: CASSLAPRGSTDTQYF.

The V and J genes are TRBV6-5 and TRBJ1-6; possibly TRBD1 for D (6 bases). V lost 2 bases, J lost 7 bases, and 9 bases lay in between. Per germline, CDR1 MNHEY and CDR2 SVGAGI. The CDR3 length is 14 residues. The DNA for the CDR3 is TGTGCCAGCAGTTACCACAGGGAAAATTCACCCCTCCACTTT. This gives the protein CASSYHRENSPLHF.